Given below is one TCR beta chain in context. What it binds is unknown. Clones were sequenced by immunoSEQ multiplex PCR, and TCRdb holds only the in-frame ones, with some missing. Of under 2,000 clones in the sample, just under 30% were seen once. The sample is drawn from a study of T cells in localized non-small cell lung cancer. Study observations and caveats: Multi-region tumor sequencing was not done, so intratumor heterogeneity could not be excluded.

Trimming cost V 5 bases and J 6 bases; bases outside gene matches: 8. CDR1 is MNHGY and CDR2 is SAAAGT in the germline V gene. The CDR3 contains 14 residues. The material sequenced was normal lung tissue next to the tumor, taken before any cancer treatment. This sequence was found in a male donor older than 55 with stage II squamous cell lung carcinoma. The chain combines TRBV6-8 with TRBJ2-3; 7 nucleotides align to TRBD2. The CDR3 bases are TGTGCCAGCAGTGTCCGACGGGGAGGGGATACGCAGTATTTT. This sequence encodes CASSVRRGGDTQYF.